The 8 T cell receptor beta chains below all came from one sample that was sequenced in a study of blood T cells in healthy people across ages. Together with a sample-barcoded 5' primer, a J-beta primer mix was included in a second PCR lasting roughly 6 to 12 cycles. TCRdb reprocessed the 5' RACE reads via MiXCR and lists one record per CDR3 protein. The sample yields some 320,000 distinct CDR3 sequences, roughly 29% seen once. The source material was blood. The receptor set was obtained from a woman in her 70s in good health.

The chain employs TRBV7-3 and TRBJ2-5; 9 positions agree with TRBD2. The J call could be wrong; TRBJ2-7 is a better fit for the DNA end. There are 17 residues in the CDR3. Germline loops: CDR1 SGHTA, CDR2 FQGTGA. The CDR3 DNA is TGTGCCAGACGGAACATTACCGGGACTAGCAAAATTGGCGAGCAGTACTTC. This encodes CARRNITGTSKIGEQYF.

This clonotype was recorded only once. One end of the junction is discordant with germline, which a read error may explain. The V call is TRBV12-3 or TRBV12-4, the J call TRBJ2-1, with no clear D. The CDR3 runs to 11 residues. The chain's CDR3 is CASSFKDEQFF. The CDR3 nucleotides are TGTGCCAGTAGTTTTAAGGATGAGCAGTTCTTC.

V gene TRBV15 combines with J gene TRBJ1-1, with D hard to call. Germline CDR1 is LNHNV and CDR2 is YYDKDF (reference sequence). The CDR3 is 13 residues long. Deletions cut 8 bases from V and 5 bases from J, with 15 bases between. CDR3 protein: CATGRVTETEAFF. The CDR3 nucleotides read TGTGCCACCGGTCGGGTCACGGAGACTGAAGCTTTCTTT.

This clonotype was detected many times. The rearrangement joins TRBV5-1 to TRBJ2-5; D not resolved. The CDR3 consists of 14 residues. The germline V gene encodes CDR1 SGHRS and CDR2 YFSETQ. Trimming left V 0 bases short and J 5 bases short, with 11 bases between. Here the CDR3 reads CASSLEVLTETQYF. The DNA for the CDR3 is TGCGCCAGCAGCTTGGAGGTCTTAACGGAGACCCAGTACTTC.

The rearrangement links TRBV20-1 to TRBJ1-4; possible D gene TRBD1, 6 bases. Germline-derived CDR1 and CDR2 are DFQATT and SNEGSKA (reference sequence). The CDR3 has 13 residues. Trimming stripped 7 bases from V and 4 bases from J, with 13 bases between. The CDR3, as DNA: TGCAGTGGGGGGGGGCAGATTAATGAAAAACTGTTTTTT. This encodes CSGGGQINEKLFF.

The V gene is TRBV7-9, the J gene TRBJ2-1, with D uncertain. The V end lost 4 bases, the J end lost 7 bases, and 14 bases lay between the germline ends. In germline, CDR1 is SEHNR, CDR2 FQNEAQ (reference sequence). There are 14 residues in the CDR3. The CDR3 loop reads CASSSVSTGNEQFF. DNA for the CDR3: TGTGCCAGCAGCTCCGTTTCGACCGGAAATGAGCAGTTCTTC.

The chain combines TRBV12-3 or TRBV12-4 with TRBJ2-4, with D unresolved. This CDR3 has 12 residues. V lost 2 bases to trimming and J lost 9 bases, with 8 bases between them. This CDR3 reads CASSLQTGIQYF. The CDR3 nucleotides are TGTGCCAGCAGTTTACAAACTGGCATTCAGTACTTC.

The CDR3 region has the DNA TGTGCCAGCCAGCGGCTAGCGGGAGGAGGTGAGCAGTTCTTC. It is translated as CASQRLAGGGEQFF. V is TRBV2 and J is TRBJ2-5; TRBD2 matches 11 bases. The J call may be faulty, since TRBJ2-1 better matches the DNA end. The CDR3 runs to 14 residues. Germline lookup yields CDR1 SNHLY and CDR2 FYNNEI.